This T cell receptor (beta chain) was recovered during a study of low-dose radiotherapy and immunotherapy resistance in tumors. Germline V lookup: CDR1 MNHEY, CDR2 SVGEGT. V was pared by 0 bases and J by 2 bases, with 10 bases between. The CDR3 is 15 amino acids. cDNA synthesis used a TRAV/TRBV-specific primer set for both chains. A constant-region primer paired with the V-primer adapter amplified TCRs over approximately 18 PCR cycles. From the reads, TCRdb called clonotypes with MiXCR, one entry per CDR3 protein. Among 10,000 to 15,000 distinct CDR3 sequences listed, 60% were seen once. This TCR derives from a human donor with advanced metastatic prostate, ovarian, gallbladder or colorectal cancer (not recorded which). This table probably holds off-target reads from a library built for another chain. The gene calls are TRBV6-2 or TRBV6-3 and TRBJ1-2, with D possibly TRBD1 on 6 matching bases. CDR3 DNA: TGTGCCAGCAGTTACTCAGACAGGCTGAACTATGGCTACACCTTC. This sequence encodes CASSYSDRLNYGYTF.